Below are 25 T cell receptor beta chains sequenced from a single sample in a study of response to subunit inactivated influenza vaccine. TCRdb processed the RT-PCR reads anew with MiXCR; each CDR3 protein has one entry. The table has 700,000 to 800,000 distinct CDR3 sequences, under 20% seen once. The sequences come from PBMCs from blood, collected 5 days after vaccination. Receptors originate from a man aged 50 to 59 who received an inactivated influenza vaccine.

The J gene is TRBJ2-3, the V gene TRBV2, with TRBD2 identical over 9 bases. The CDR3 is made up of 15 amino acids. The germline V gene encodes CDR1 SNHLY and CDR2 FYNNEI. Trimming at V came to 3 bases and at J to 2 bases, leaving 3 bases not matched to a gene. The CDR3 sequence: CASSDRGRDTDTQYF. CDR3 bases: TGTGCCAGCAGTGATCGCGGGAGGGACACAGATACGCAGTATTTT.

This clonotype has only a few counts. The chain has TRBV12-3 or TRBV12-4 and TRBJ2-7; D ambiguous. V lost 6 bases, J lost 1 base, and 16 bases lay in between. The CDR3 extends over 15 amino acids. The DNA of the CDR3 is TGTGCCAGCAGGGGAACAGTTCAGGCGTCCTACGAGCAGTACTTC. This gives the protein CASRGTVQASYEQYF.

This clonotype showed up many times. Here the CDR3 reads CSAVGNGDTQYF. CDR3 nucleotides: TGCAGTGCCGTCGGAAATGGAGATACGCAGTATTTT. V gene TRBV20-1 combines with J gene TRBJ2-3; D uncertain. CDR3 size: 12 residues. Per germline, CDR1 DFQATT and CDR2 SNEGSKA (reference sequence). V shed 6 bases and J shed 5 bases, with 12 bases lying between them.

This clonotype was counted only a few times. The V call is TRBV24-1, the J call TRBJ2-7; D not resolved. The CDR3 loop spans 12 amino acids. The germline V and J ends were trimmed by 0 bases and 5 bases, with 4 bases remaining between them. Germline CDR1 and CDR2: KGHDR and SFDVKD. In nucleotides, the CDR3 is TGTGCCACCAGTGATTTGTTGGACGAGCAGTACTTC. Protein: CATSDLLDEQYF.

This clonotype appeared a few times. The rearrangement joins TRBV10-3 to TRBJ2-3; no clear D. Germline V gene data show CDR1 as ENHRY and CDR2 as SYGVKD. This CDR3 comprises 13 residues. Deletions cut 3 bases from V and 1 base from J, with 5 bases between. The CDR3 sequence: CAISDRGTDTQYF. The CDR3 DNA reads TGTGCCATCAGTGACAGAGGCACAGATACGCAGTATTTT.

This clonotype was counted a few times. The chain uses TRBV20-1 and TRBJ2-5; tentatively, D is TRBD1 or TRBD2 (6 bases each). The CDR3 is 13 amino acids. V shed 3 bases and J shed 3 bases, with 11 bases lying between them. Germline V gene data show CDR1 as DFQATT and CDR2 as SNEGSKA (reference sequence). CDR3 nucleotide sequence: TGCAGTGCTAGGGAAGGGGGGAAAGAGACCCAGTACTTC. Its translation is CSAREGGKETQYF.

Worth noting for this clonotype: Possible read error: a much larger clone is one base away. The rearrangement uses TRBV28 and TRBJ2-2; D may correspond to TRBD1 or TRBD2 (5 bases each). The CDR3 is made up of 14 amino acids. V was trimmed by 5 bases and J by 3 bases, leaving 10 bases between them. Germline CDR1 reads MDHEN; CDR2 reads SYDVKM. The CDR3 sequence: CASSQGRYTGELFF. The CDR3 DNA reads TGTGCCAGCAGTCAGGGACGGTACACCGGGGAGCTGTTTTTT. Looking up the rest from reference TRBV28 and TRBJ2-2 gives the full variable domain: DVKVTQSSRYLVKRTGEKVFLECVQDMDHENMFWYRQDPGLGLRLIYFSYDVKMKEKGDIPEGYSVSREKKERFSLILESASTNQTSMYLCASSQGRYTGELFFGEGSRLTVL.

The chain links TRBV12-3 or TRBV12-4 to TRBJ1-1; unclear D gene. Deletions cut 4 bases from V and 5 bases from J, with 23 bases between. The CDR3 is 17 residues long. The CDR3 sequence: CASSSFFRVPPETEAFF. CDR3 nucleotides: TGTGCCAGCAGTTCATTTTTCCGGGTCCCGCCGGAGACTGAAGCTTTCTTT.

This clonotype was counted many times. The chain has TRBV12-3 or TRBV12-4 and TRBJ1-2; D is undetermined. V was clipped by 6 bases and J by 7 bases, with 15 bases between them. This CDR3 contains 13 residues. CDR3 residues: CASRIRASGGYTF. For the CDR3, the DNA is TGTGCCAGCAGAATCCGGGCCTCCGGTGGCTACACCTTC.

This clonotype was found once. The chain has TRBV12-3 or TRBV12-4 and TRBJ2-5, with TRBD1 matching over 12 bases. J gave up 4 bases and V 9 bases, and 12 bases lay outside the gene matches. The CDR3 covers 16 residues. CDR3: CASSLWGTGGRETQYF. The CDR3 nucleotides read TGTGCCAGTAGCCTTTGGGGGACAGGGGGCAGAGAGACCCAGTACTTC.

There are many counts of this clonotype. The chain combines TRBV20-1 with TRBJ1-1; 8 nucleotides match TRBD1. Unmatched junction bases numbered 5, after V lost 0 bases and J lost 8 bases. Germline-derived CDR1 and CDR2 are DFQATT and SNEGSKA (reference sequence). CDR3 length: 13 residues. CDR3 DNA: TGCAGTGCTAGAGACTCCGGACAGGGCGAAGCTTTCTTT. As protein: CSARDSGQGEAFF.

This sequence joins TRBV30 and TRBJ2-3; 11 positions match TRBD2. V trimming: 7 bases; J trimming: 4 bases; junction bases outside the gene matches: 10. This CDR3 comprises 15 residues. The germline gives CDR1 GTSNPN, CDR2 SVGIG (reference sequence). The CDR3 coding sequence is TGTGCCTACGGTAGCGGGAGGGCTAGGGCAGATACGCAGTATTTT. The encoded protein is CAYGSGRARADTQYF.

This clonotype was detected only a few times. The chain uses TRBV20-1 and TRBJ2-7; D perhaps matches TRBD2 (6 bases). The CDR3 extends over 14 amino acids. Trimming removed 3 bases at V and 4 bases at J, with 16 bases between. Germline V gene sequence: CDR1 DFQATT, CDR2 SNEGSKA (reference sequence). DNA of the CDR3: TGCAGTGCTAGGGACCGGAGGGGAGGATACGAGCAGTACTTC. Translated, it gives CSARDRRGGYEQYF.

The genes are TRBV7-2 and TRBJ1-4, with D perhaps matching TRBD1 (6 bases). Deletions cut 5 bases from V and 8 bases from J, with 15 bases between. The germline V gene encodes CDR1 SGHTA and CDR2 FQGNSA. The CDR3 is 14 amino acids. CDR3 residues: CASSSGQPSEKLFF. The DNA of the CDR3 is TGTGCCAGCAGCAGCGGACAGCCTAGCGAAAAACTGTTTTTT.

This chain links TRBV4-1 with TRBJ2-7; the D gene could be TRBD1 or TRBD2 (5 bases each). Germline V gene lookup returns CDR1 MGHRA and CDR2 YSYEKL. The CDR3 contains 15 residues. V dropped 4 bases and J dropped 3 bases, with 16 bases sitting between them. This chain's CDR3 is CASSPPALGDYEQYF. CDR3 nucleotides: TGCGCCAGCAGCCCCCCAGCCCTGGGGGACTACGAGCAGTACTTC.

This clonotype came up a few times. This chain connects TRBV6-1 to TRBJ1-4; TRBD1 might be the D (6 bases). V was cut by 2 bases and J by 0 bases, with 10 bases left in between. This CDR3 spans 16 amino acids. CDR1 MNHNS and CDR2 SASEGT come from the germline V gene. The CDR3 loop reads CASSERGATTNEKLFF. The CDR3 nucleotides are TGTGCCAGCAGTGAAAGGGGGGCGACAACTAATGAAAAACTGTTTTTT.

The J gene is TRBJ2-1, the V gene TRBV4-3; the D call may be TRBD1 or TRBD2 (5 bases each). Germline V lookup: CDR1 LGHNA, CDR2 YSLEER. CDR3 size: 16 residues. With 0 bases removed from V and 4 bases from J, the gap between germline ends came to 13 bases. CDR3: CASSQDWQGAYNEQFF. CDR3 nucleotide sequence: TGCGCCAGCAGCCAAGACTGGCAGGGAGCTTACAATGAGCAGTTCTTC.

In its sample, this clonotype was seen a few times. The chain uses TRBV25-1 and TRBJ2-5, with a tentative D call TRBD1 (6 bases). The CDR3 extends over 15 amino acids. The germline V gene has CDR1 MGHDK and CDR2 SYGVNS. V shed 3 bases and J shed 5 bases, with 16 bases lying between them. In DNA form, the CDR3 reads TGTGCCAGCAGTGACCCTAATGGGGGCCGGGAGACCCAGTACTTC. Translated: CASSDPNGGRETQYF.

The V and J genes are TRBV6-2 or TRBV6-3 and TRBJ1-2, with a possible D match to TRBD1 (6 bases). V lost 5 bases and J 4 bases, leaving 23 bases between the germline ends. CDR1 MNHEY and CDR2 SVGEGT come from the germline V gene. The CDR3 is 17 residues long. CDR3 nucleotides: TGTGCCAGCAGTGACCACGCGGAGGGCAGGGGTTCCTATGGCTACACCTTC. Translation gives CASSDHAEGRGSYGYTF.

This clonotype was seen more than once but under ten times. The CDR3 spells CASSYKDPNTGELFF. The CDR3 DNA reads as TGTGCCAGCAGTTACAAGGATCCGAACACCGGGGAGCTGTTTTTT. The rearrangement links TRBV6-2 or TRBV6-3 to TRBJ2-2; D is unresolved. The germline CDR1 and CDR2 sequences are MNHEY and SVGEGT. V was clipped by 2 bases and J by 0 bases, with 7 bases between them. CDR3 length: 15 amino acids.

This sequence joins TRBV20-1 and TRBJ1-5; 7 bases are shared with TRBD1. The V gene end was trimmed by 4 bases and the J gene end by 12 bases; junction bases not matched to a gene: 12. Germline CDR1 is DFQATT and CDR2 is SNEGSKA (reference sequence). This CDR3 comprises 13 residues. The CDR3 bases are TGCAGTGCTAAGGACAGGACGAACTTAAACCAGCATTTT. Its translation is CSAKDRTNLNQHF.

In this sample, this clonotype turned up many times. CDR3 loop: CATSRDGGNEQFF. CDR3 nucleotide sequence: TGTGCCACCAGCAGAGATGGAGGTAATGAGCAGTTCTTC. The chain joins TRBV15 to TRBJ2-1, with a possible D match to TRBD2 (5 bases). V was clipped by 0 bases and J by 7 bases, with 7 bases between them. The CDR3 is 13 amino acids. CDR1 and CDR2 from the germline V gene are LNHNV and YYDKDF (reference sequence).

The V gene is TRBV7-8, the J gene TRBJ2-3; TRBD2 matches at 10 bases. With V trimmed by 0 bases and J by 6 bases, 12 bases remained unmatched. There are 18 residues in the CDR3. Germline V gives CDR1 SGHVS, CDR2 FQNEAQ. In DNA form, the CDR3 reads TGTGCCAGCAGCTTAGCGCAGATGAGCGGGGGGGCCAGGGATACGCAGTATTTT. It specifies CASSLAQMSGGARDTQYF.

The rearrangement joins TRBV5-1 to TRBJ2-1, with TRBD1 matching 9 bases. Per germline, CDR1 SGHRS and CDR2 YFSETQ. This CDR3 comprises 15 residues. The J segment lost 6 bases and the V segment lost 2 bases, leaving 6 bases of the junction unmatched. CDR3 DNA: TGCGCCAGCAGCTTACAGGGGGCCCAGGTCAATGAGCAGTTCTTC. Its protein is CASSLQGAQVNEQFF.

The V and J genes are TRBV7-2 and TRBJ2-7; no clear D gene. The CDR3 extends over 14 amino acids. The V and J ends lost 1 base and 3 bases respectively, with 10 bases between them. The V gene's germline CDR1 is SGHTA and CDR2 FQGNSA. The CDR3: CASSLGSSDYEQYF. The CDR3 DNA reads TGTGCCAGCAGCTTAGGGTCATCTGACTACGAGCAGTACTTC.